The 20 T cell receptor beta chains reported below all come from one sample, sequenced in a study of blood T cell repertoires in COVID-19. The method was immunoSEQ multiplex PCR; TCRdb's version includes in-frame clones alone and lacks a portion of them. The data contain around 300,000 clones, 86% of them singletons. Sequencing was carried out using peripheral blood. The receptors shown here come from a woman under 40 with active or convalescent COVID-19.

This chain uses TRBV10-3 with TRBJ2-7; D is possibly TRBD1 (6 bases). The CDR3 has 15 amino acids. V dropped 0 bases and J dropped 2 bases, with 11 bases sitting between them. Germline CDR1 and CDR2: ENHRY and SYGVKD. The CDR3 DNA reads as TGTGCCATCAGTGAGTCGAACGGACAGACCTACGAGCAGTACTTC. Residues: CAISESNGQTYEQYF.

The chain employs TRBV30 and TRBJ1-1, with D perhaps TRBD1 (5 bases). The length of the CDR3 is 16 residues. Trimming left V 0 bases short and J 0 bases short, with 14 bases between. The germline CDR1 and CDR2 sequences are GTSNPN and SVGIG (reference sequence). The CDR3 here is CAWSVGQFGLNTEAFF. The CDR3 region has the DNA TGTGCCTGGAGTGTAGGACAATTTGGGCTGAACACTGAAGCTTTCTTT.

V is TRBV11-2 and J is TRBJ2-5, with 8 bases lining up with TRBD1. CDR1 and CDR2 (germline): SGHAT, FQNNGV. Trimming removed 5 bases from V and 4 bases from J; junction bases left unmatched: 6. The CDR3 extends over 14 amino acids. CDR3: CASSIRGQGETQYF. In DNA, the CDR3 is TGTGCCAGCAGCATCAGGGGGCAAGGAGAGACCCAGTACTTC. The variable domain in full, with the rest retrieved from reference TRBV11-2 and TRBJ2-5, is EAGVAQSPRYKIIEKRQSVAFWCNPISGHATLYWYQQILGQGPKLLIQFQNNGVVDDSQLPKDRFSAERLKGVDSTLKIQPAKLEDSAVYLCASSIRGQGETQYFGPGTRLLVL.

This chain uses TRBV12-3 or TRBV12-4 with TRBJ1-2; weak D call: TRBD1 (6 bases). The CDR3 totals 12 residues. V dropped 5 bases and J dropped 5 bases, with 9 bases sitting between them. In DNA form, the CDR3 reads TGTGCCAGCAGTCCAGGGGAGTATGGCTACACCTTC. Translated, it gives CASSPGEYGYTF.

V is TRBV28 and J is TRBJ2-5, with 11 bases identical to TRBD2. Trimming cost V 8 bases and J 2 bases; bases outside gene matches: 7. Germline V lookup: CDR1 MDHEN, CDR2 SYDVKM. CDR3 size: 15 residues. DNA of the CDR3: TGTGCCAGCTATCCTAGCGGGGGGATACAAGAGACCCAGTACTTC. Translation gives CASYPSGGIQETQYF.

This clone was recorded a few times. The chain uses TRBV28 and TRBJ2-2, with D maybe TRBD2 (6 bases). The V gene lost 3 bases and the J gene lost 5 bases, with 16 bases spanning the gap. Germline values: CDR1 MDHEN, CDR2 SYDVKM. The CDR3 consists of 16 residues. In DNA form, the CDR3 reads TGTGCCAGCAGTTTCCCCTCGGGAGCGCCTACCGGGGAGCTGTTTTTT. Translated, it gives CASSFPSGAPTGELFF. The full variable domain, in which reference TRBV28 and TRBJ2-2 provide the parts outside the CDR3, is DVKVTQSSRYLVKRTGEKVFLECVQDMDHENMFWYRQDPGLGLRLIYFSYDVKMKEKGDIPEGYSVSREKKERFSLILESASTNQTSMYLCASSFPSGAPTGELFFGEGSRLTVL.

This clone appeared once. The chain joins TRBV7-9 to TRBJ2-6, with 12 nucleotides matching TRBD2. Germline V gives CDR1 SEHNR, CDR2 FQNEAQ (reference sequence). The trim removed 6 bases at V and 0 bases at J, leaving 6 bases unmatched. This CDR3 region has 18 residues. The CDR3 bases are TGTGCCAGCAGACCTACTAGCGGGGGGCTCTCTGGGGCCAACGTCCTGACTTTC. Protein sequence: CASRPTSGGLSGANVLTF.

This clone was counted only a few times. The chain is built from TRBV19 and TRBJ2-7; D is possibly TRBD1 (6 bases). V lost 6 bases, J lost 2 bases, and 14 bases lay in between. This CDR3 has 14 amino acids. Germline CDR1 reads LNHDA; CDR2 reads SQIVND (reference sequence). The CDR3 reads CASSPTGSPYEQYF. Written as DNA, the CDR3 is TGTGCCAGTAGCCCAACAGGGTCCCCCTACGAGCAGTACTTC.

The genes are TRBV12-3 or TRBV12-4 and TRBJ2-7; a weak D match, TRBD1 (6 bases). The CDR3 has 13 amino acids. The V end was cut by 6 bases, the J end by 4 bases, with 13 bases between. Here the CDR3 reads CASRPGQIYEQYF. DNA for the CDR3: TGTGCCAGCAGACCTGGACAGATTTACGAGCAGTACTTC.

Written as DNA, the CDR3 is TGCGCCAGCAGCTTGGCGACGAGCGGGGGGCAAGAGACCCAGTACTTC. This codes for CASSLATSGGQETQYF. The gene calls are TRBV5-1 and TRBJ2-5; the match to TRBD2 covers 9 bases. The CDR3 runs 16 residues. Trimming removed 0 bases from V and 2 bases from J; junction bases left unmatched: 5. Germline V gives CDR1 SGHRS, CDR2 YFSETQ.

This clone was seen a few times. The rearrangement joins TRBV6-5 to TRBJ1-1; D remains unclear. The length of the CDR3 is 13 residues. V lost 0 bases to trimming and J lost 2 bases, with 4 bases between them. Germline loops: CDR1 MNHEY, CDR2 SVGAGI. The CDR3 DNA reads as TGTGCCAGCAGTTACTCCCGTAACACTGAAGCTTTCTTT. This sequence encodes CASSYSRNTEAFF.

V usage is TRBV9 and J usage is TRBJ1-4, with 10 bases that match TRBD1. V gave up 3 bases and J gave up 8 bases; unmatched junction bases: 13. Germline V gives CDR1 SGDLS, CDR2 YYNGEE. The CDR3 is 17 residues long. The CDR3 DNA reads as TGTGCCAGCAGCGCCCAATCGGGACAGGGGTCCCTCGAAAAACTGTTTTTT. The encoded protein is CASSAQSGQGSLEKLFF.

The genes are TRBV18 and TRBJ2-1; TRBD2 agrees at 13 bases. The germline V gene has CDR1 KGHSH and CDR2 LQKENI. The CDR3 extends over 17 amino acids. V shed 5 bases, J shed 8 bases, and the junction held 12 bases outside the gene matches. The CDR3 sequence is CASSARDPGLAGHEQFF. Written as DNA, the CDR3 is TGTGCCAGCTCAGCACGAGACCCGGGACTAGCGGGGCATGAGCAGTTCTTC.

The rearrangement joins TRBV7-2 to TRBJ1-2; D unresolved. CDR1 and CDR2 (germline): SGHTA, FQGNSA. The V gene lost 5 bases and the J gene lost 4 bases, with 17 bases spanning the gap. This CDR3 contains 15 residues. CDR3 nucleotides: TGTGCCAGCAGCCTCCAAGTCGGAGGGCTCTATGGCTACACCTTC. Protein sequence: CASSLQVGGLYGYTF.

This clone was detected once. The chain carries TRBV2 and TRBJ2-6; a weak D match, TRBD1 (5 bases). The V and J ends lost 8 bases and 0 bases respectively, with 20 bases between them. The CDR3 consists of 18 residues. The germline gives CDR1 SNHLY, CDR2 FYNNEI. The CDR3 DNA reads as TGTGCCAGCCGAGAGGACACCGGGTACACCTCTGGGGCCAACGTCCTGACTTTC. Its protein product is CASREDTGYTSGANVLTF.

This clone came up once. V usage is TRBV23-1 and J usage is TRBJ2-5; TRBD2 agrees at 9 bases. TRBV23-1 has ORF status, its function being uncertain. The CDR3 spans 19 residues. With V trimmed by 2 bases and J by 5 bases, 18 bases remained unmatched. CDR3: CASSQTPRLAGTLVETQYF. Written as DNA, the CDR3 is TGCGCCAGCAGTCAAACCCCCCGGCTAGCGGGGACCCTCGTCGAGACCCAGTACTTC.

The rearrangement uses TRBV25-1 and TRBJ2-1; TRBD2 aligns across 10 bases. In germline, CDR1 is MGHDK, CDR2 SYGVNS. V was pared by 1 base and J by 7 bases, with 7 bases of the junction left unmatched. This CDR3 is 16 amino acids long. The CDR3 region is CASSESSGSLWNEQFF. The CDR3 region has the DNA TGTGCCAGCAGTGAATCTAGCGGGAGTCTCTGGAATGAGCAGTTCTTC.

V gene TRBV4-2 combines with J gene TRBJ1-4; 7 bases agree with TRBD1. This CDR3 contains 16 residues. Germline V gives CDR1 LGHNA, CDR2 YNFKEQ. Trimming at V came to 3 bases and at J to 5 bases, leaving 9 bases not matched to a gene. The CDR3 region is CASSQRRDSGNEKLFF. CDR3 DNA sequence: TGTGCCAGCAGCCAGAGGCGGGACAGCGGCAATGAAAAACTGTTTTTT.

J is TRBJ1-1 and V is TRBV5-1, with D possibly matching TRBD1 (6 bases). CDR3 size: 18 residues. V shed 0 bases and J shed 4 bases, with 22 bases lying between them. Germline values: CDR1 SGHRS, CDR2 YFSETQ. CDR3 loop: CASSLAGAGALLGTEAFF. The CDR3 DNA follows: TGCGCCAGCAGCTTGGCCGGGGCAGGGGCCCTCCTCGGCACTGAAGCTTTCTTT.

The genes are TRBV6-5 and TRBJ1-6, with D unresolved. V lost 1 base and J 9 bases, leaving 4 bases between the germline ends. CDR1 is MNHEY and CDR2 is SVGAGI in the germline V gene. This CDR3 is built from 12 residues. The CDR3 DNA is TGTGCCAGCAGTTACTTCGGTTCACCCCTCCACTTT. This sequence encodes CASSYFGSPLHF.